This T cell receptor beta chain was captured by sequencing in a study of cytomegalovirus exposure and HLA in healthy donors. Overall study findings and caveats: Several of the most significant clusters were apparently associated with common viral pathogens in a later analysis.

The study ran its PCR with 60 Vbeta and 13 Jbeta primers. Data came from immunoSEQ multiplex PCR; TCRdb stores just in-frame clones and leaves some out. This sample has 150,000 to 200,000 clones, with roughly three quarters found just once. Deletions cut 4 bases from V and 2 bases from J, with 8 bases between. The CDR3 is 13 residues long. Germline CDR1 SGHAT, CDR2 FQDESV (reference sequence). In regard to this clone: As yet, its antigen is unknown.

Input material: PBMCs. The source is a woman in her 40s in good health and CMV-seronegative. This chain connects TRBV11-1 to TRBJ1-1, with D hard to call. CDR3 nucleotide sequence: TGTGCCAGCAGCTCTCGACTAAACACTGAAGCTTTCTTT. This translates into CASSSRLNTEAFF.